The rows below give T cell receptor beta chains drawn from one sample of a study of OX40 agonist ivuxolimab in advanced cancers. Some clones are missing from TCRdb's copy, which holds only in-frame ones; the method was immunoSEQ multiplex PCR. The top ten clones hold 2% to 2.5% of a sample with almost 70,000 clones, 65% to 80% of them seen once. This specimen was CD4+ or CD8+ T cells sorted from blood, taken in a trial of the OX40 agonist ivuxolimab. The receptors here all came from an adult with an advanced solid tumor such as melanoma, head and neck, liver or kidney cancer. The CDR3 runs from the conserved cysteine through the conserved F or W. D genes are given only for firm matches. The size field is filled for only some rows; it gives once, few, many or a size class.

J gene: TRBJ2-1
V gene: TRBV28
D gene: TRBD2
clone size: .
CDR3 protein: CASSLLAGGPSSYNEQFF
CDR3 DNA: TGTGCCAGCAGCTTACTAGCGGGAGGCCCAAGCTCCTACAATGAGCAGTTCTTC

J gene: TRBJ1-5
V gene: TRBV7-2
D gene: .
clone size: .
CDR3 protein: CASSTSPNQPQHF
CDR3 DNA: TGTGCCAGCAGCACCTCCCCAAATCAGCCCCAGCATTTT

J gene: TRBJ2-4
V gene: TRBV21-1
D gene: .
clone size: .
CDR3 protein: CASSKQGAKNIQYF
CDR3 DNA: TGTGCCAGCAGCAAGCAGGGAGCCAAAAACATTCAGTACTTC

J gene: TRBJ2-5
V gene: TRBV5-1
D gene: .
clone size: .
CDR3 protein: CASSLAHASGRGKQETQYF
CDR3 DNA: TGCGCCAGCAGCTTGGCCCATGCGTCGGGACGCGGGAAACAAGAGACCCAGTACTTC

J gene: TRBJ2-1
V gene: TRBV20-1
D gene: .
clone size: .
CDR3 protein: CSKGQNNEQFF
CDR3 DNA: TGCAGCAAAGGGCAGAACAATGAGCAGTTCTTC

J gene: TRBJ2-7
V gene: TRBV27
D gene: .
clone size: .
CDR3 protein: CASSLDSFRSYEQYF
CDR3 DNA: TGTGCCAGCAGTTTGGACAGTTTTCGCTCCTACGAGCAGTACTTC

J gene: TRBJ2-7
V gene: TRBV11-2
D gene: TRBD1
clone size: .
CDR3 protein: CASSLATGGLGEQYF
CDR3 DNA: TGTGCCAGCAGCTTAGCAACAGGGGGCTTGGGCGAGCAGTACTTC

J gene: TRBJ1-1
V gene: TRBV7-8
D gene: .
clone size: .
CDR3 protein: CASSGRERGTEAFF
CDR3 DNA: TGTGCCAGCAGCGGCAGGGAGAGGGGAACTGAAGCTTTCTTT

J gene: TRBJ1-2
V gene: TRBV30
D gene: .
clone size: few
CDR3 protein: CAWRGRSNYGYTF
CDR3 DNA: TGTGCCTGGAGGGGACGGAGCAACTATGGCTACACCTTC

J gene: TRBJ2-1
V gene: TRBV9
D gene: TRBD2
clone size: .
CDR3 protein: CASSPQGGSPSSYNEQFF
CDR3 DNA: TGTGCCAGCAGCCCCCAGGGAGGGTCCCCGAGCTCCTACAATGAGCAGTTCTTC

J gene: TRBJ1-3
V gene: TRBV30
D gene: .
clone size: few
CDR3 protein: CAWTDGGNTIYF
CDR3 DNA: TGTGCCTGGACCGACGGCGGAAACACCATATATTTT

J gene: TRBJ2-2
V gene: TRBV5-1
D gene: TRBD2
clone size: .
CDR3 protein: CASRPAGWSGELFF
CDR3 DNA: TGCGCCAGCAGGCCAGCGGGGTGGTCCGGGGAGCTGTTTTTT

J gene: TRBJ1-4
V gene: TRBV18
D gene: .
clone size: .
CDR3 protein: CASRTATNEKLFF
CDR3 DNA: TGTGCCAGCCGGACGGCTACTAATGAAAAACTGTTTTTT

J gene: TRBJ2-7
V gene: TRBV5-5
D gene: TRBD1
clone size: .
CDR3 protein: CASSLPGQLPSYEQYF
CDR3 DNA: TGTGCCAGCAGCCTCCCGGGACAGCTTCCATCCTACGAGCAGTACTTC

J gene: TRBJ2-7
V gene: TRBV5-4
D gene: .
clone size: .
CDR3 protein: CASSFGYEQYF
CDR3 DNA: TGTGCCAGCAGCTTTGGGTACGAGCAGTACTTC

J gene: TRBJ2-5
V gene: TRBV6-1
D gene: .
clone size: .
CDR3 protein: CASSGNRETQYF
CDR3 DNA: TGTGCCAGCAGTGGGAATCGGGAGACCCAGTACTTC

J gene: TRBJ2-3
V gene: TRBV7-9
D gene: .
clone size: .
CDR3 protein: CASSSRTDTQYF
CDR3 DNA: TGTGCCAGCAGCTCCCGGACAGATACGCAGTATTTT

J gene: TRBJ2-2
V gene: TRBV2
D gene: TRBD1
clone size: .
CDR3 protein: CASRGQAAGGELFF
CDR3 DNA: TGTGCCAGCCGGGGACAGGCAGCCGGCGGGGAGCTGTTTTTT

J gene: TRBJ1-3
V gene: TRBV6-1
D gene: TRBD1
clone size: .
CDR3 protein: CASIMTGTQNTIYF
CDR3 DNA: TGTGCCAGCATTATGACAGGGACTCAAAACACCATATATTTT

J gene: TRBJ2-2
V gene: TRBV15
D gene: .
clone size: few
CDR3 protein: CATSRDPTAANTGELFF
CDR3 DNA: TGTGCCACCAGCAGAGATCCGACGGCAGCGAACACCGGGGAGCTGTTTTTT

J gene: TRBJ1-2
V gene: TRBV28
D gene: .
clone size: .
CDR3 protein: CASSLTEGYTF
CDR3 DNA: TGTGCCAGCAGTTTAACGGAGGGCTACACCTTC

J gene: TRBJ2-1
V gene: TRBV21-1
D gene: .
clone size: .
CDR3 protein: CASSKPAGVNNEQFF
CDR3 DNA: TGTGCCAGCAGCAAACCAGCGGGAGTCAACAATGAGCAGTTCTTC

J gene: TRBJ2-2
V gene: TRBV7-3
D gene: TRBD1
clone size: .
CDR3 protein: CASSSRAGTGGGGELFF
CDR3 DNA: TGTGCCAGCAGCTCAAGAGCCGGGACAGGGGGCGGCGGGGAGCTGTTTTTT

J gene: TRBJ1-3
V gene: TRBV19
D gene: .
clone size: .
CDR3 protein: CASSYRMRSGNTIYF
CDR3 DNA: TGTGCCAGTAGTTACCGGATGAGGTCTGGAAACACCATATATTTT

J gene: TRBJ2-7
V gene: TRBV7-9
D gene: TRBD2
clone size: .
CDR3 protein: CASSHLAGGPASYEQYF
CDR3 DNA: TGTGCCAGCAGTCACCTAGCGGGGGGACCCGCCTCCTACGAGCAGTACTTC

J gene: TRBJ2-1
V gene: TRBV5-6
D gene: TRBD1
clone size: .
CDR3 protein: CASSIDRDGNEQFF
CDR3 DNA: TGTGCCAGCAGCATTGACAGGGATGGAAATGAGCAGTTCTTC

J gene: TRBJ1-5
V gene: TRBV6-5
D gene: .
clone size: once
CDR3 protein: CASRARRHSNQPQHF
CDR3 DNA: TGTGCCAGCAGAGCGAGACGGCATAGCAATCAGCCCCAGCATTTT

J gene: TRBJ2-5
V gene: TRBV4-1
D gene: .
clone size: once
CDR3 protein: CASSQGFRNRETQYF
CDR3 DNA: TGCGCCAGCAGCCAGGGGTTCCGTAACCGAGAGACCCAGTACTTC

J gene: TRBJ2-7
V gene: TRBV5-5
D gene: TRBD1
clone size: .
CDR3 protein: CASSFLAGQGSGYEQYF
CDR3 DNA: TGTGCCAGCAGCTTTCTGGCGGGACAGGGGTCGGGCTACGAGCAGTACTTC

J gene: TRBJ1-2
V gene: TRBV6-5
D gene: .
clone size: .
CDR3 protein: CASRTGSGYGYTF
CDR3 DNA: TGTGCCAGCCGTACAGGGAGCGGCTATGGCTACACCTTC

J gene: TRBJ2-5
V gene: TRBV28
D gene: .
clone size: once
CDR3 protein: CASSSGARETQYF
CDR3 DNA: TGTGCCAGCAGTTCGGGGGCCCGGGAGACCCAGTACTTC

J gene: TRBJ1-3
V gene: TRBV27
D gene: .
clone size: .
CDR3 protein: CASGTTGPSSGNTIYF
CDR3 DNA: TGTGCCAGCGGAACGACAGGCCCCAGCTCTGGAAACACCATATATTTT

J gene: TRBJ2-3
V gene: TRBV6-6
D gene: .
clone size: .
CDR3 protein: CASSGSVVDTDTQYF
CDR3 DNA: TGTGCCAGCAGTGGGTCGGTAGTCGACACAGATACGCAGTATTTT

J gene: TRBJ1-5
V gene: TRBV2
D gene: .
clone size: many
CDR3 protein: CASSEAQSNQPQHF
CDR3 DNA: TGTGCCAGCAGTGAAGCACAGTCCAATCAGCCCCAGCATTTT

J gene: TRBJ2-7
V gene: TRBV28
D gene: .
clone size: .
CDR3 protein: CASSFSRGAYEQYF
CDR3 DNA: TGTGCCAGCAGTTTCTCTAGGGGGGCCTACGAGCAGTACTTC

J gene: TRBJ1-6
V gene: TRBV6-5
D gene: .
clone size: .
CDR3 protein: CASRNEHNSPLHF
CDR3 DNA: TGTGCCAGCAGAAACGAGCATAATTCACCCCTCCACTTT

J gene: TRBJ1-2
V gene: TRBV5-6
D gene: .
clone size: .
CDR3 protein: CASSSSSGDGYTF
CDR3 DNA: TGTGCCAGCAGCTCGTCGTCGGGGGATGGCTACACCTTC

J gene: TRBJ1-4
V gene: TRBV5-1
D gene: TRBD1
clone size: .
CDR3 protein: CASRDRTGGGKLFF
CDR3 DNA: TGCGCCAGCAGGGACCGGACAGGTGGTGGAAAACTGTTTTTT

J gene: TRBJ2-7
V gene: TRBV7-2
D gene: .
clone size: .
CDR3 protein: CASSLEALQGYEQYF
CDR3 DNA: TGTGCCAGCAGCTTAGAGGCCCTCCAGGGTTACGAGCAGTACTTC

J gene: TRBJ1-1
V gene: TRBV18
D gene: TRBD1
clone size: .
CDR3 protein: CASSPPKGTGSTNTEAFF
CDR3 DNA: TGTGCCAGCTCACCGCCGAAAGGGACAGGGAGCACGAACACTGAAGCTTTCTTT

J gene: TRBJ2-3
V gene: TRBV11-1
D gene: .
clone size: .
CDR3 protein: CASSLEGGTDTQYF
CDR3 DNA: TGTGCCAGCAGCTTAGAAGGCGGGACAGATACGCAGTATTTT